The 24 T cell receptor beta chains reported below all come from one sample, sequenced in a study of cytomegalovirus exposure and HLA in healthy donors. Both 60 Vbeta primers and 13 Jbeta primers went into the PCR. The protocol was immunoSEQ multiplex PCR, while the TCRdb copy is restricted to in-frame clones and leaves out a portion. This sample has roughly 100,000 clones, with roughly 83% found just once. The specimen was PBMCs. Receptor source: a male donor in good health and CMV-seropositive.

Details on this clone: One end of the junction is discordant with germline, which a read error may explain. This rearrangement joins TRBV6-6 to TRBJ2-7, with D possibly TRBD2 on 5 matching bases. This CDR3 spans 11 amino acids. Germline V gene lookup returns CDR1 MNHNY and CDR2 SVGAGI (reference sequence). Here the CDR3 reads CASGGGYGQYF. The CDR3, as DNA: TGTGCCAGCGGTGGAGGCTACGGGCAGTACTTC.

The chain uses TRBV5-6 and TRBJ1-3, with TRBD1 as a possible D gene (6 bases). Germline-derived CDR1 and CDR2 are SGHDT and YYEEEE. The V and J ends lost 2 bases and 2 bases respectively, with 11 bases between them. The CDR3 has 15 residues. CDR3 region: CASSFGNRAGNTIYF. CDR3 coding DNA: TGTGCCAGCAGCTTCGGCAACAGGGCTGGAAACACCATATATTTT.

This chain joins TRBV6-6 and TRBJ2-4; D is perhaps TRBD1 (6 bases). Trimming removed 0 bases at V and 0 bases at J, with 9 bases between. The CDR3 loop spans 16 amino acids. Germline-derived CDR1 and CDR2 are MNHNY and SVGAGI (reference sequence). Written as DNA, the CDR3 is TGTGCCAGCAGTTACTCGCAGGGGACAGCCAAAAACATTCAGTACTTC. It translates to CASSYSQGTAKNIQYF.

The chain recombines TRBV29-1 with TRBJ1-4; 10 bases match TRBD1. The V and J ends lost 3 bases and 8 bases, in that order; junction bases with no gene match: 6. Germline CDR1 is SQVTM and CDR2 is ANQGSEA. This CDR3 is built from 14 residues. The CDR3 region has the DNA TGCAGCGTTGACGCGGGACAGGGGCTCGAAAAACTGTTTTTT. It translates to CSVDAGQGLEKLFF.

The chain has TRBV7-9 and TRBJ1-1, with D possibly TRBD1 on 5 matching bases. Per germline, CDR1 SEHNR and CDR2 FQNEAQ (reference sequence). The CDR3 runs to 15 residues. The V end was cut by 5 bases, the J end by 1 base, with 14 bases between. This CDR3 reads CASSPMGLTNTEAFF. The CDR3 DNA is TGTGCCAGCAGCCCTATGGGACTCACGAACACTGAAGCTTTCTTT.

The chain employs TRBV5-1 and TRBJ2-7; D is ambiguous. Germline CDR1 is SGHRS and CDR2 is YFSETQ. The CDR3 loop spans 14 amino acids. The germline V and J ends were trimmed by 2 bases and 0 bases, with 9 bases remaining between them. This CDR3 is CASSFGSSSYEQYF. In nucleotides, the CDR3 is TGCGCCAGCAGCTTTGGTTCCAGCTCCTACGAGCAGTACTTC.

This clone was seen only a few times. The genes are TRBV4-1 and TRBJ2-5, with 7 bases lining up with TRBD2. The J call is in doubt because the DNA end fits TRBJ2-7 better. The CDR3 is 15 residues long. Germline V gene data show CDR1 as MGHRA and CDR2 as YSYEKL. The CDR3 bases are TGCGCCAGCAGCCGCCAAGCGGGGAGCTCCTACGAGCAGTACTTC. Encoded protein: CASSRQAGSSYEQYF.

This clone was picked up one time. The chain recombines TRBV2 with TRBJ1-1, with D perhaps TRBD1 (6 bases). Trimming removed 4 bases from V and 0 bases from J, with 12 bases in between. The CDR3 runs to 15 residues. CDR1 and CDR2 (germline): SNHLY, FYNNEI. Here the CDR3 reads CASSATRQVNTEAFF. DNA of the CDR3: TGTGCCAGCAGTGCTACCCGACAGGTGAACACTGAAGCTTTCTTT.

The J gene is TRBJ1-4, the V gene TRBV7-9; 7 bases match TRBD1. V dropped 5 bases and J dropped 5; count of bases not matched to a gene: 5. Germline V gene sequence: CDR1 SEHNR, CDR2 FQNEAQ (reference sequence). The CDR3 length is 14 residues. In DNA form, the CDR3 reads TGTGCCAGCAGCCCGGGACAGCCGAATGAAAAACTGTTTTTT. Its protein product is CASSPGQPNEKLFF.

The chain uses TRBV4-1 and TRBJ1-4; 7 bases are shared with TRBD1. The V gene end was trimmed by 0 bases and the J gene end by 8 bases; junction bases not matched to a gene: 6. This CDR3 contains 15 residues. Germline CDR1 and CDR2: MGHRA and YSYEKL. CDR3 region: CASSQDEGAGEKLFF. CDR3 sequence (DNA): TGCGCCAGCAGCCAAGATGAGGGGGCTGGGGAAAAACTGTTTTTT.

J is TRBJ2-7 and V is TRBV5-4; 9 bases agree with TRBD1. Unmatched junction bases numbered 3, after V lost 5 bases and J lost 3 bases. Germline V lookup: CDR1 SGHNT, CDR2 YYREEE (reference sequence). The length of the CDR3 is 13 residues. CDR3 loop: CASSRQGGYEQYF. CDR3 bases: TGTGCCAGCAGTCGACAGGGGGGCTACGAGCAGTACTTC.

The chain has TRBV5-1 and TRBJ2-5; D ambiguous. The germline V and J ends were trimmed by 3 bases and 1 base, with 7 bases remaining between them. The CDR3 runs to 13 residues. CDR1 SGHRS and CDR2 YFSETQ come from the germline V gene. The CDR3 bases are TGCGCCAGCAGCTCTATTGGCCAAGAGACCCAGTACTTC. This translates into CASSSIGQETQYF.

J is TRBJ2-6 and V is TRBV29-1; 10 bases match TRBD1. V lost 6 bases and J lost 1; bases outside the gene matches: 9. CDR1 and CDR2 (germline): SQVTM, ANQGSEA. This CDR3 contains 17 residues. The CDR3 here is CSVSSRDRGSGANVLTF. CDR3 sequence (DNA): TGCAGCGTCTCGTCCCGGGACAGGGGTTCTGGGGCCAACGTCCTGACTTTC.

V and J are TRBV6-5 and TRBJ2-1, with no clear D. Germline-derived CDR1 and CDR2 are MNHEY and SVGAGI. Trimming removed 1 base at V and 7 bases at J, with 8 bases between. CDR3 length: 13 residues. This CDR3 is CASSYLERNEQFF. The CDR3 DNA reads TGTGCCAGCAGTTACTTAGAGAGAAATGAGCAGTTCTTC.

As DNA, the CDR3 is TGTGCCAGCAGCTTAGGGACTTCCTATGGCTACACCTTC. Translated: CASSLGTSYGYTF. This rearrangement joins TRBV7-2 to TRBJ1-2, with no clear D. This CDR3 comprises 13 residues. Trimming took 1 base from V and 4 from J, leaving 7 bases between them. CDR1 SGHTA and CDR2 FQGNSA come from the germline V gene.

V and J are TRBV30 and TRBJ1-5; 8 nucleotides match TRBD1. The CDR3 runs 16 residues. Unmatched junction bases numbered 7, after V lost 1 base and J lost 2 bases. Germline V CDR1 and CDR2: GTSNPN, SVGIG (reference sequence). The CDR3 DNA reads TGTGCCTGGAGTGGCTCAGGGGGCGCTGGCAATCAGCCCCAGCATTTT. This sequence encodes CAWSGSGGAGNQPQHF.

The chain links TRBV30 to TRBJ1-1; the D is unclear. V lost 0 bases and J lost 6, with 8 bases in between. This CDR3 is 12 amino acids long. Germline-derived CDR1 and CDR2 are GTSNPN and SVGIG (reference sequence). The CDR3 region has the DNA TGTGCCTGGAGTGTGGCGGCGGCTGAAGCTTTCTTT. The encoded protein is CAWSVAAAEAFF. Together with reference TRBV30 and TRBJ1-1, the CDR3 gives the full variable domain: SQTIHQWPATLVQPVGSPLSLECTVEGTSNPNLYWYRQAAGRGLQLLFYSVGIGQISSEVPQNLSASRPQDRQFILSSKKLLLSDSGFYLCAWSVAAAEAFFGQGTRLTVV.

This clone has more than one count but fewer than ten. V and J are TRBV15 and TRBJ1-5; 8 bases match TRBD1. CDR1 and CDR2 from the germline V gene are LNHNV and YYDKDF (reference sequence). The junction had 8 bases not matched to a gene; V was cut back by 0 bases and J by 7 bases. The CDR3 covers 16 residues. The CDR3 DNA reads as TGTGCCACCAGCAGAGACGGTACAGGGGGGCGACAGCCCCAGCATTTT. Protein product: CATSRDGTGGRQPQHF.

The V call is TRBV5-4, the J call TRBJ2-2, with TRBD2 as a possible D gene (5 bases). The ends were cut back, 2 bases at V and 7 bases at J, with 18 bases in the middle. CDR3 length equals 16 residues. Looked up from germline, CDR1 is SGHNT and CDR2 is YYREEE (reference sequence). The CDR3 DNA reads as TGTGCCAGCAGCTTTCCGGGCCACGGGATAGACGGGGAGCTGTTTTTT. It translates to CASSFPGHGIDGELFF.

This clone was counted once. The chain links TRBV5-1 to TRBJ1-2, with unresolved D. The CDR3 covers 13 residues. CDR1 and CDR2 (germline): SGHRS, YFSETQ. Deletions cut 0 bases from V and 2 bases from J, with 5 bases between. This CDR3 is CASSLGANYGYTF. In DNA, the CDR3 is TGCGCCAGCAGCTTGGGAGCCAACTATGGCTACACCTTC.

In nucleotides, the CDR3 is TGCGCCAGCAGCCAAGATTCCTATCAAGAGACCCAGTACTTC. This codes for CASSQDSYQETQYF. The chain joins TRBV4-1 to TRBJ2-5; D is uncertain. Per germline, CDR1 MGHRA and CDR2 YSYEKL. V was trimmed by 0 bases and J by 2 bases, leaving 7 bases between them. The length of the CDR3 is 14 residues.

In this sample, this clone turned up once. The CDR3 loop reads CASRKTSGYTF. The CDR3 DNA is TGCGCCAGCAGGAAGACAAGCGGCTACACCTTC. V and J are TRBV10-2 and TRBJ1-2; D is undetermined. V was cut by 6 bases and J by 8 bases, with 10 bases left in between. In germline, CDR1 is WSHSY, CDR2 SAAADI. CDR3 size: 11 residues.

The V gene is TRBV21-1, the J gene TRBJ1-5; the tabulated D call, TRBD1, remains unverified against the DNA. TRBV21-1 is shown as a pseudogene. CDR3 length: 11 residues. CDR3 region: CRTGGNQPQHF. The CDR3 coding sequence is TGTCGGACAGGGGGCAATCAGCCCCAGCATTTT.

The chain joins TRBV5-5 to TRBJ2-7; 10 nucleotides match TRBD2. CDR1 SGHKS and CDR2 YYEKEE come from the germline V gene (reference sequence). Trimming removed 3 bases from V and 7 bases from J; junction bases left unmatched: 13. This CDR3 has 16 amino acids. In DNA form, the CDR3 reads TGTGCCAGCAGCTGGGGATCGGGACTAGCGTCATCTGAGCAGTACTTC. Amino acid sequence: CASSWGSGLASSEQYF.